This entry lists 2 T cell receptor beta chains sequenced from one sample in a study of CD8+CD57+ T cells in acquired aplastic anemia. Genomic DNA acted as the template from which TCR beta VDJ combination and CDR3 sequence profiling were carried out. One entry per CDR3 protein results from TCRdb running MiXCR on the reads. The sample lists 270,000 or so distinct CDR3 sequences, 65% to 90% occurring once. All patients picked for sequencing had shown, by flow cytometry, an expansion of CD8+CD57+ cells. The sample was sorted CD4+, CD8+, or CD8+CD57+ T cells (not recorded which) from PBMCs. These receptor sequences come from a human donor with aplastic anemia.

V is TRBV12-3 or TRBV12-4 and J is TRBJ2-7, with unresolved D. The CDR3 sequence is 12 residues long. V lost 4 bases and J 2 bases, leaving 6 bases between the germline ends. In DNA, the CDR3 is TGTGCCAGCAGTTCAGGTCCCTACGAGCAGTACTTC. This gives the protein CASSSGPYEQYF.

With regard to this clonotype: Relative to the germline gene, one junction end is altered; a read error may explain this. The gene calls are TRBV12-3 or TRBV12-4 and TRBJ2-3; weak D call: TRBD2 (5 bases). The CDR3 loop spans 14 amino acids. The CDR3 sequence: CASSLARTGELLFF. The CDR3 nucleotides read TGTGCCAGCAGCTTAGCCAGAACCGGGGAGCTGCTTTTTTTT.